What follows is one T cell receptor (beta chain) and its context. This sample was included in a study of blood T cell repertoires in COVID-19. Study-wide context: Material from acute and convalescent COVID-19 was sourced from the United States, Italy and Spain. T cells, B-cell-depleted T cells, or PBMCs provided the cDNA or gDNA that served as material.

The CDR3 has 15 residues. Per germline, CDR1 LGHDT and CDR2 YNNKEL (reference sequence). Trimming removed 0 bases at V and 6 bases at J, with 14 bases between. In the original analysis: Estimation of nucleated cell counts relied on the amplification of reference gene primers. The repertoire was sequenced with immunoSEQ multiplex PCR; TCRdb's copy has only in-frame clones and lacks some. V, J and clone size are those of that table, while D and trimming were read from the DNA. This sample has 120,000 or so clones; approximately 90% occur once, and the top ten carry roughly 2.2%. The sequence was collected from a woman aged 50 to 60 with acute or convalescent COVID-19. The chain is built from TRBV3-1 (or the pseudogene TRBV3-2) and TRBJ2-5; maybe TRBD1 (5 bases). Sequencing used peripheral blood. The DNA for the CDR3 is TGTGCCAGCAGCCAAGATAAAGGCAGGGAACAGACCCAGTACTTC. It is translated as CASSQDKGREQTQYF.